The present T cell receptor (beta chain) was sequenced within a study of vaccination effects on CD4 cells after COVID-19. Isolation of CD4+ T cells took place after ten to eleven days of culture. Profiled with immunoSEQ multiplex PCR; TCRdb holds only in-frame clones, not every one. The sample carries 50,000 to 70,000 clones, about two thirds recorded once. Of note for this clone: Its specificity is not known.

CDR1 and CDR2 (germline): SGHRS, YFSETQ. This CDR3 is 14 amino acids long. Trimming stripped 1 base from V and 1 base from J, with 8 bases between. This TCR was sampled from a human donor who had a prior SARS-CoV-2 infection. The chain joins TRBV5-1 to TRBJ1-1, with unresolved D. The material sequenced was CD4+ T cells from PBMCs cultured without peptide, taken before COVID-19 vaccination. CDR3 sequence (DNA): TGCGCCAGCAGCTTGCAGGACTCGAACACTGAAGCTTTCTTT. Its protein is CASSLQDSNTEAFF.